The rows below give T cell receptor beta chains drawn from one sample of a study of T-cell reconstitution after alpha-beta-depleted transplantation in children. TCRdb re-derived calls from the PCR reads in MiXCR, one entry per CDR3 protein. Of roughly 300,000 distinct CDR3 sequences detected, approximately 9.8% appear once; the ten largest clones hold about a tenth. This specimen consisted of PBMCs from the stem cell graft donor, obtained from the stem cell graft. These TCRs come from a human donor who donated a stem cell graft to a child with SCID. Each CDR3 is given with its conserved first and last residue. Fields, in order: D gene, clone size, V gene, J gene, CDR3 DNA, CDR3 protein. D genes are given only for firm matches. Expanded clones get a size class; other rows say once, few or many, or leave the size out.

.,few,TRBV5-1,TRBJ1-4,TGCGCCAGCAGCTTGCCGGGGACGCCAGGAAATGAAAAACTGTTTTTT,CASSLPGTPGNEKLFF
TRBD1,.,TRBV27,TRBJ2-7,TGTGCCAGCAGTAGAACCGGGACAGGGCCCTTCTACGAGCAGTACTTC,CASSRTGTGPFYEQYF
.,.,TRBV5-6,TRBJ2-3,TGTGCCAGCAGAAGACGGATTCTCACAGATACGCAGTATTTT,CASRRRILTDTQYF
.,.,TRBV20-1,TRBJ1-2,TGCAGTGCTAGGTTTGGCGCCTATGGCTACACCTTC,CSARFGAYGYTF
TRBD2,many,TRBV3-1,TRBJ2-7,TGTGCCAGCAGCCAAGTGTACCAGCGGGGGGAAAGCTCCTACGAGCAGTACTTC,CASSQVYQRGESSYEQYF
.,few,TRBV29-1,TRBJ2-1,TGCAGCGTTGCTGCTCCGGGACGGGGGAATGAGCAGTTCTTC,CSVAAPGRGNEQFF
TRBD2,.,TRBV25-1,TRBJ2-1,TGTGCCAGCAGTGAGGCCGGGCGGGGGGGCCGGAATGAGCAGTTCTTC,CASSEAGRGGRNEQFF
.,many,TRBV5-1,TRBJ1-1,TGCGCCAGCAGCCCCCTGACAGCGATGAACACTGAAGCTTTCTTT,CASSPLTAMNTEAFF
.,many,TRBV20-1,TRBJ2-7,TGCAGTGCTAGACCAGGCCCAAACGAGCAGTACTTC,CSARPGPNEQYF
.,few,TRBV6-1,TRBJ1-1,TGTGCCAGCAGTGAATCCCGCAGACTCTTT,CASSESRRLF
TRBD1,many,TRBV6-1,TRBJ2-7,TGTGCCAGCAGTACGGGACAGGGAAGCTACGAGCAGTACTTC,CASSTGQGSYEQYF
.,.,TRBV5-4,TRBJ2-5,TGTGCCAGCAGCCTGGGTGGTGTAAGTCTTCAAGAGACCCAGTACTTC,CASSLGGVSLQETQYF
TRBD1,.,TRBV5-8,TRBJ1-2,TGTGCCAGCAGCTACTACGGGACAGGGGGCTATGGCTACACCTTC,CASSYYGTGGYGYTF
TRBD1,.,TRBV7-9,TRBJ2-1,TGTGCCAGCAGCTCCGACAGGGGGCCGAATGAGCAGTTCTTC,CASSSDRGPNEQFF
.,few,TRBV3-1,TRBJ1-1,TGTGCCAGCAGCCAAGACTGGGAAACTGAAGCTTTCTTT,CASSQDWETEAFF
.,.,TRBV9,TRBJ2-3,TGTGCCAGCAGCGTAGATGGAGATACGCAGTATTTT,CASSVDGDTQYF
TRBD1,.,TRBV20-1,TRBJ1-1,TGCAGTGCTACTTATGACAGGGCTAATACTGAAGCTTTCTTT,CSATYDRANTEAFF
.,.,TRBV18,TRBJ2-2,TGTGCCAGCTCAAGACAGGCCGCGAACACCGGGGAGCTGTTTTTT,CASSRQAANTGELFF
TRBD1,few,TRBV14,TRBJ1-1,TGTGCCAGCAGCCCTGGACAGGGTCGGACTGAAGCTTTCTTT,CASSPGQGRTEAFF
TRBD1,few,TRBV11-2,TRBJ2-6,TGTGCCAGCAGCTTCGACAGGGCTGGGGCCAACGTCCTGACTTTC,CASSFDRAGANVLTF
TRBD1,many,TRBV20-1,TRBJ2-1,TGCAGTGCTAGAGATACCACAGGGGGCGCCTACAATGAGCAGTTCTTC,CSARDTTGGAYNEQFF
TRBD1,few,TRBV7-9,TRBJ2-7,TGTGCCAGCAGCTTAGGTCCGGGACAGGGGGACTACGAGCAGTACTTC,CASSLGPGQGDYEQYF
.,few,TRBV9,TRBJ1-1,TGTGCCAGCAACCGCCGGGAGGACACTGAAGCTTTCTTT,CASNRREDTEAFF
.,.,TRBV7-2,TRBJ1-5,TGTGCCAGCAGCTTGCTCTCTACTCAGCCCCAGCATTTT,CASSLLSTQPQHF
TRBD1,many,TRBV20-1,TRBJ1-1,TGCAGTGGAGGACAGGGTTCGAGCACTGAAGCTTTCTTT,CSGGQGSSTEAFF
.,many,TRBV24-1,TRBJ2-2,TGTGCCACCAGTGACGGAGCGAACACCGGGGAGCTGTTTTTT,CATSDGANTGELFF
.,many,TRBV5-5,TRBJ2-4,TGTGCCAGCAGCTTAGGGGACGGCAAAAACATTCAGTACTTC,CASSLGDGKNIQYF
.,many,TRBV20-1,TRBJ2-1,TGCAGTGCCTCAATAAGTGAGCAGTTCTTC,CSASISEQFF
TRBD1,many,TRBV12-3/TRBV12-4,TRBJ2-7,TGTGCCAGCGATAATACAGGGGCGCTTGACGAGCAGTACTTC,CASDNTGALDEQYF
.,many,TRBV5-1,TRBJ2-3,TGCGCCAGCATCCCCTCGACATCTCGCGCAGATACGCAGTATTTT,CASIPSTSRADTQYF
.,.,TRBV12-3/TRBV12-4,TRBJ1-6,TGTGCCAGCAGTTTAAGGGGAGGAGATTCACCCCTCCACTTT,CASSLRGGDSPLHF
.,few,TRBV20-1,TRBJ1-5,TGCAGTGCTCTTAGGGTGGGTCAGCCCCAGCATTTT,CSALRVGQPQHF
TRBD1,.,TRBV5-1,TRBJ1-3,TGCGCCAGCAGCGCGGGACAGGGGGAAGGAAACACCATATATTTT,CASSAGQGEGNTIYF
.,.,TRBV18,TRBJ2-5,TGTGCCAGCTCACCGCAATGGGAGACCCAGTACTTC,CASSPQWETQYF
.,few,TRBV7-8,TRBJ2-6,TGTGCCAGCAGCTTAGGCAGGGCTGGGGCCAACGTCCTGACTTTC,CASSLGRAGANVLTF
.,few,TRBV11-1,TRBJ2-3,TGTGCCAGCAGCTTACTAGATATAGGTCAGGGAGGCACAGATACGCAGTATTTT,CASSLLDIGQGGTDTQYF
.,.,TRBV20-1,TRBJ1-4,TGCAGTGCTAGTCTGACCTCGGGGAGCGGAAAACTGTTTTTT,CSASLTSGSGKLFF
TRBD1,few,TRBV9,TRBJ1-2,TGTGCCAGCAGCGCCGGGACAGGCAACTATGGCTACACCTTC,CASSAGTGNYGYTF